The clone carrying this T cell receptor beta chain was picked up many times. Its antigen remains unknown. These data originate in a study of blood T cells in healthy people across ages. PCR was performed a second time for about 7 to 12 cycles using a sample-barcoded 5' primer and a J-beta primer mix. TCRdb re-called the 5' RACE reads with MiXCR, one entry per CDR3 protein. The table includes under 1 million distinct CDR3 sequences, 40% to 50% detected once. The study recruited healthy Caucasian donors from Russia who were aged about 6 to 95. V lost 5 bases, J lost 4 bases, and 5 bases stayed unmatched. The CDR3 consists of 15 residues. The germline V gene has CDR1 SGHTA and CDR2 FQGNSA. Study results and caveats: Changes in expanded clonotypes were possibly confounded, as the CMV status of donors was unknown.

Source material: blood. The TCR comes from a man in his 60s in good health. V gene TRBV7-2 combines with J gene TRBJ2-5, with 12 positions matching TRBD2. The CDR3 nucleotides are TGTGCCAGCAGCAAACCGGGACTAGCGGGAGAGACCCAGTACTTC. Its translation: CASSKPGLAGETQYF. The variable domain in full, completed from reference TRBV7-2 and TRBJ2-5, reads GAGVSQSPSNKVTEKGKDVELRCDPISGHTALYWYRQSLGQGLEFLIYFQGNSAPDKSGLPSDRFSAERTGGSVSTLTIQRTQQEDSAVYLCASSKPGLAGETQYFGPGTRLLVL.